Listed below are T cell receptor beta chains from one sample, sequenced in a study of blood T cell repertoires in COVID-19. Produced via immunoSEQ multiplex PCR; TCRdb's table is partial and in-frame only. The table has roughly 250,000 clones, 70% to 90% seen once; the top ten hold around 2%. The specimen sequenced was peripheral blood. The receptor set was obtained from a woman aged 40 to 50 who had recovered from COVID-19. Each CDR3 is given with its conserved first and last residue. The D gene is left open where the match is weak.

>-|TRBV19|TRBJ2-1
CASSAPEGVNEQFF
TGTGCCAGTAGTGCCCCGGAAGGGGTCAATGAGCAGTTCTTC
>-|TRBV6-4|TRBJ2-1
CASSAEGAGGNEQFF
TGTGCCAGCAGTGCGGAGGGGGCAGGGGGCAATGAGCAGTTCTTC
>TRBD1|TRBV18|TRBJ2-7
CASSVKGQGFSYEQYF
TGTGCCAGCTCAGTAAAGGGACAGGGATTCTCCTACGAGCAGTACTTC
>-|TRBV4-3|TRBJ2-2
CASSQDLGRTEKLSTGELFF
TGCGCCAGCAGCCAAGATCTGGGCAGGACAGAAAAATTGAGCACCGGGGAGCTGTTTTTT
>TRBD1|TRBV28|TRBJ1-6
CASSQTGGGNNSPLHF
TGTGCCAGCAGCCAAACAGGGGGAGGGAATAATTCACCCCTCCACTTT
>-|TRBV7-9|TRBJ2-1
CAYRSYNEQFF
TGTGCCTACCGGTCCTACAATGAGCAGTTCTTC
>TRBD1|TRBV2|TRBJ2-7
CASSADRGANEQYF
TGTGCCAGCAGTGCGGACAGGGGAGCGAACGAGCAGTACTTC
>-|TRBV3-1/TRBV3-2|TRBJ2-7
CASSHSIYEQYF
TGTGCCAGCAGCCATTCTATCTACGAGCAGTACTTC
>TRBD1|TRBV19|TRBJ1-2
CASSTPGTGLEGYTF
TGTGCCAGTAGTACACCCGGGACAGGGCTTGAGGGCTACACCTTC
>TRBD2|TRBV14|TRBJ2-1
CASSLLGLADSYNEQFF
TGTGCCAGCAGCCTTCTCGGACTAGCAGACTCCTACAATGAGCAGTTCTTC
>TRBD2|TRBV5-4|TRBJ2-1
CASSPSSGGAYNEQFF
TGTGCCAGCAGCCCTTCTAGCGGGGGGGCCTACAATGAGCAGTTCTTC
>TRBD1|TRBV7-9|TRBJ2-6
CASSLPRTGDGANVLTF
TGTGCCAGCAGCTTACCCCGGACAGGGGACGGGGCCAACGTCCTGACTTTC
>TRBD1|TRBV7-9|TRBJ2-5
CASSPPTGQGAGETQYF
TGTGCCAGCAGCCCACCCACCGGACAGGGGGCAGGGGAGACCCAGTACTTC
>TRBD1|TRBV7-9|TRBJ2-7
CASSHPTGTGTYEQYF
TGTGCCAGCAGCCATCCTACCGGGACAGGGACCTACGAGCAGTACTTC
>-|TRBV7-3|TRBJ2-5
CASSLTGAVQETQYF
TGTGCCAGCAGCTTAACGGGAGCGGTCCAAGAGACCCAGTACTTC
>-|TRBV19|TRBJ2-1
CASRPGLSFWNEQFF
TGTGCCAGTAGACCAGGACTCAGCTTTTGGAATGAGCAGTTCTTC